The subject of this entry is one TCR beta chain. Its antigen is as yet unknown. It was with a sample-barcoded 5' primer and a J-beta primer mix that a second PCR of roughly 7 to 12 cycles was run. TCRdb re-called the 5' RACE reads through MiXCR, storing one row per CDR3 protein. The table records over 950,000 distinct CDR3 sequences, 51% of them present only once. The individuals who served as donors were healthy Caucasians living in Russia, aged roughly 6 to 90. The sample originates from a study of blood T cells in healthy people across ages. Findings of the study overall: Diversity was estimated from one million T cells, and these estimates were considered underestimates. A greater number of naive CD4+ cells and higher diversity distinguished long-lived donors from aged donors. With age, beta diversity per million T cells declined roughly linearly, significantly by about 37.

Trimming took 6 bases from V and 0 from J, leaving 9 bases between them. The germline gives CDR1 MNHNY, CDR2 SVGAGI (reference sequence). The CDR3 totals 15 residues. The sequence was collected from a woman aged 60-75 years in good health. Sequencing used blood. The V and J genes are TRBV6-6 and TRBJ2-6; TRBD1 might be the D (6 bases). In DNA, the CDR3 is TGTGCCAGCAGCCGACAGGCCTCTGGGGCCAACGTCCTGACTTTC. Protein product: CASSRQASGANVLTF.